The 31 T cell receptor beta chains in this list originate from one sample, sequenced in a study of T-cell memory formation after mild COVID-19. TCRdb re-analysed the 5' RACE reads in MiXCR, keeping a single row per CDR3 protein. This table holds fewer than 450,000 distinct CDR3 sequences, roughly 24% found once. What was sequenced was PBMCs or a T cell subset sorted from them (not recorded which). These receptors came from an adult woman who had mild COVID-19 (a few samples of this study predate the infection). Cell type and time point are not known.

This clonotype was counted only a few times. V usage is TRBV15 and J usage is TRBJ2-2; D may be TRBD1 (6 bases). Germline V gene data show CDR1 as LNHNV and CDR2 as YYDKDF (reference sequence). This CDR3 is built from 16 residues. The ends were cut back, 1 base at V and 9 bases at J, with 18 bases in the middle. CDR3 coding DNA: TGTGCCACCAGCAGAGGACAGGTCACCGGAGGCAGGGAGCTGTTTTTT. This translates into CATSRGQVTGGRELFF.

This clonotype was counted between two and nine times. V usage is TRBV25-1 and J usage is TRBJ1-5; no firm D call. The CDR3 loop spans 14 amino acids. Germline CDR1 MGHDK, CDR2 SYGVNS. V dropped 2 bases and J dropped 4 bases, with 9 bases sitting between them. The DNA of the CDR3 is TGTGCCAGCAGTGAACAGGACCTGAATCAGCCCCAGCATTTT. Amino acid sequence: CASSEQDLNQPQHF.

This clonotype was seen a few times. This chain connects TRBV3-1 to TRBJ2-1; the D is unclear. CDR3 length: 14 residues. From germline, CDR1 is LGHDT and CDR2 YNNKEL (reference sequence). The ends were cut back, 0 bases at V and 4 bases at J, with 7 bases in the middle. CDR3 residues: CASSQESAYNEQFF. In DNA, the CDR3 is TGTGCCAGCAGCCAAGAGAGCGCATACAATGAGCAGTTCTTC.

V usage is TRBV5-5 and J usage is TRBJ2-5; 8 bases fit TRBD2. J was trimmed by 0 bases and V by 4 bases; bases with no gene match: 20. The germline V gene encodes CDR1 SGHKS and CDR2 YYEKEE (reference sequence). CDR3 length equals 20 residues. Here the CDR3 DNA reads TGTGCCAGCAGCCAAAATGTCATCACTAGCGGTTGGGGGTACCAAGAGACCCAGTACTTC. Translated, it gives CASSQNVITSGWGYQETQYF. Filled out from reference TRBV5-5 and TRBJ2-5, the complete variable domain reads DAGVTQSPTHLIKTRGQQVTLRCSPISGHKSVSWYQQVLGQGPQFIFQYYEKEERGRGNFPDRFSARQFPNYSSELNVNALLLGDSALYLCASSQNVITSGWGYQETQYFGPGTRLLVL.

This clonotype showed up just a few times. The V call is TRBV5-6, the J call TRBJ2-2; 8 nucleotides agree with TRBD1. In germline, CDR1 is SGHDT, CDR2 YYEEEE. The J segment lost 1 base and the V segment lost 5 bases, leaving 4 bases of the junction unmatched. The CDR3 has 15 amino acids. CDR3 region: CASRSGTGNTGELFF. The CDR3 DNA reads TGTGCCAGCAGGTCCGGGACAGGGAACACCGGGGAGCTGTTTTTT.

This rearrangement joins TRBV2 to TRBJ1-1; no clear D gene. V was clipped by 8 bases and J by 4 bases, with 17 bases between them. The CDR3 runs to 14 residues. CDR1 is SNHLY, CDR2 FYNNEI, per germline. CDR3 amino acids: CASRWSPGGTEAFF. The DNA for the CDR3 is TGTGCCAGCCGGTGGAGTCCCGGAGGCACTGAAGCTTTCTTT.

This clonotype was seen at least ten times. The CDR3 nucleotides read TGCAGTGCTTCCCTCCCGGGATCCTTAAACGAGCAGTACTTC. It yields the protein CSASLPGSLNEQYF. The J gene is TRBJ2-7, the V gene TRBV20-1, with D perhaps matching TRBD2 (5 bases). This CDR3 is built from 14 residues. Looked up from germline, CDR1 is DFQATT and CDR2 is SNEGSKA (reference sequence). With 5 bases removed from V and 5 bases from J, the gap between germline ends came to 19 bases.

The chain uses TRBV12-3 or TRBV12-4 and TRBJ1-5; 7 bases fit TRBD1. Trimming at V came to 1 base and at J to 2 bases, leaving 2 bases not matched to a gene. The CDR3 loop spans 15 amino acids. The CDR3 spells CASSLEGQRNQPQHF. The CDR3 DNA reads TGTGCCAGCAGTTTAGAGGGACAGCGCAATCAGCCCCAGCATTTT.

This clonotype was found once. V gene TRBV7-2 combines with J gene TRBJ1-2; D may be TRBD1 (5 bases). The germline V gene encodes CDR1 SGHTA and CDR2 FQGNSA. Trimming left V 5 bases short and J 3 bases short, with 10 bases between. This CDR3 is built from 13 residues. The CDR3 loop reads CASSPPRDYGYTF. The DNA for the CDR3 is TGTGCCAGCAGCCCCCCCAGGGACTATGGCTACACCTTC.

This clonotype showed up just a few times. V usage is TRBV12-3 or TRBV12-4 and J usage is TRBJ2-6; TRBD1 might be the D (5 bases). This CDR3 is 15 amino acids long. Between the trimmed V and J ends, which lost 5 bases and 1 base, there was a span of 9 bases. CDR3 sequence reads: CASSPRQSGANVLTF. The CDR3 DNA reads TGTGCCAGCAGTCCCCGACAGTCTGGGGCCAACGTCCTGACTTTC.

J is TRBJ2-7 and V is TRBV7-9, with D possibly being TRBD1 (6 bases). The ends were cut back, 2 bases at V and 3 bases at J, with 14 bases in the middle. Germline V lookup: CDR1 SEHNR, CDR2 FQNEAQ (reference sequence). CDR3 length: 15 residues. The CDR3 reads CASSLFSGADYEQYF. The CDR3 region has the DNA TGTGCCAGCAGCTTATTCTCAGGGGCTGACTACGAGCAGTACTTC.

The CDR3 DNA follows: TGCGCCAGCAGCCTGGGTGCAGGGGGCGCAAGTTATGGCTACACCTTC. The encoded protein is CASSLGAGGASYGYTF. The genes are TRBV4-3 and TRBJ1-2; 8 bases agree with TRBD1. This CDR3 comprises 16 residues. Germline V gene lookup returns CDR1 LGHNA and CDR2 YSLEER. V lost 4 bases and J lost 5; bases outside the gene matches: 12.

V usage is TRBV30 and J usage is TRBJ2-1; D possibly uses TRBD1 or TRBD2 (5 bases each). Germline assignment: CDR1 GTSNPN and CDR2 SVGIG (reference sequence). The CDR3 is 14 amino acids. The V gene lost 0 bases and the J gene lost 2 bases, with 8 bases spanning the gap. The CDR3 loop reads CAWSVGVPYNEQFF. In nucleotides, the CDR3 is TGTGCCTGGAGTGTGGGGGTGCCCTACAATGAGCAGTTCTTC.

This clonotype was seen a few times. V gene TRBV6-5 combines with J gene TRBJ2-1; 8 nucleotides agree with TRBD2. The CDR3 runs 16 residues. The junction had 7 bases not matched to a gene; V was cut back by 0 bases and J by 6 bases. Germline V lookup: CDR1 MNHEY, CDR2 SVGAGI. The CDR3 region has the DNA TGTGCCAGCAGTTACTCTTCGCTAGCGGGCTCCAATGAGCAGTTCTTC. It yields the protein CASSYSSLAGSNEQFF.

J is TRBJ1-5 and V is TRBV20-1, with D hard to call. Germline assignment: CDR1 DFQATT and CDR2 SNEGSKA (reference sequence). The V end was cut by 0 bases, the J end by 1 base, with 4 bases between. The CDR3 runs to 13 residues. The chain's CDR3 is CSARDWSNQPQHF. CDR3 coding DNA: TGCAGTGCTAGAGATTGGAGCAATCAGCCCCAGCATTTT.

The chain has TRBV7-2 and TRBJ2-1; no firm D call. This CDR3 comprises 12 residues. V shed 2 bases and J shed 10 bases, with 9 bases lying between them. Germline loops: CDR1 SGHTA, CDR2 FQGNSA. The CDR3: CASSLTLTEQFF. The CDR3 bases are TGTGCCAGCAGCTTAACACTTACGGAGCAGTTCTTC.

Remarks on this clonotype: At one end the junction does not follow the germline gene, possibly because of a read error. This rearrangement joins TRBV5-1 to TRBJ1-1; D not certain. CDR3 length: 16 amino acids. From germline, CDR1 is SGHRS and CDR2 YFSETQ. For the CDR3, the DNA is TGCGCCAGCAGCTCGGGAGATACAAGGCCGAACACTGAGGCTTTCTTT. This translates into CASSSGDTRPNTEAFF.

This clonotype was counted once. CDR3 nucleotide sequence: TGTGCCAGCAGCCAAACCCGACTAGCGGGAGGGCCTTACAATGAGCAGTTCTTC. It translates to CASSQTRLAGGPYNEQFF. The chain carries TRBV27 and TRBJ2-1; 14 bases match TRBD2. Germline CDR1 is MNHEY and CDR2 is SMNVEV (reference sequence). This CDR3 region has 18 residues. V gave up 6 bases and J gave up 4 bases; unmatched junction bases: 11.

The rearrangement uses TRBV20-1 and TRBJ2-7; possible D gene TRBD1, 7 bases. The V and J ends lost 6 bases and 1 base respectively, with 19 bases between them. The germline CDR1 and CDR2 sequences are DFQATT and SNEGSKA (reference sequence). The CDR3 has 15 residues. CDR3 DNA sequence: TGCAGTGCCCAATCCCCGGCAGGGGGGTCCTACGAGCAGTACTTC. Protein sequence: CSAQSPAGGSYEQYF.

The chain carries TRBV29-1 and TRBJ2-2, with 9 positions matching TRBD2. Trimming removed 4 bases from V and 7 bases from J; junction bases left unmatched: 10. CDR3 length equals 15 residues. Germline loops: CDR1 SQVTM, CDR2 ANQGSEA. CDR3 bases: TGCAGCGTTGCCCCCGGGACTAGCAGTAACGGGGAGCTGTTTTTT. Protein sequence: CSVAPGTSSNGELFF.

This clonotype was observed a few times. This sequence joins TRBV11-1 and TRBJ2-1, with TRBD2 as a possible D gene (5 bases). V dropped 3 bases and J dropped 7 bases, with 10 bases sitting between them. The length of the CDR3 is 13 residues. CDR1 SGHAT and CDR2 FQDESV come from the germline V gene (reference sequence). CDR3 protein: CASSLGVMNEQFF. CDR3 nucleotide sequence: TGTGCCAGCAGCTTGGGAGTTATGAATGAGCAGTTCTTC.

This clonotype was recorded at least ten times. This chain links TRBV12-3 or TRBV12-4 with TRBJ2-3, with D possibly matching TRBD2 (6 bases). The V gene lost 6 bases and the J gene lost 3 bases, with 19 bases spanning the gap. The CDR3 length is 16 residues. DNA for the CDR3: TGTGCCAGCAGCCTCAAACCGGGACTGACAACAGATACGCAGTATTTT. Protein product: CASSLKPGLTTDTQYF.

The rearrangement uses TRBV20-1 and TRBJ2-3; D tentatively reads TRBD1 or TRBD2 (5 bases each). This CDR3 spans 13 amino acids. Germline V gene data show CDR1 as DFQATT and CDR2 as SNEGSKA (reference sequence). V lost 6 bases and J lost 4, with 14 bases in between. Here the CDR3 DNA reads TGCAGTGCCGTCGGGGCCTCCCCAGATACGCAGTATTTT. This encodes CSAVGASPDTQYF.

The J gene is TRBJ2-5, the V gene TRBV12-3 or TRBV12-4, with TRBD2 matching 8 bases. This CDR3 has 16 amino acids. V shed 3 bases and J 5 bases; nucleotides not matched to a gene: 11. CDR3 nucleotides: TGTGCCAGCAGTTTTTTTGCGGGGGGAGGGGATGAGACCCAGTACTTC. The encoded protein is CASSFFAGGGDETQYF.

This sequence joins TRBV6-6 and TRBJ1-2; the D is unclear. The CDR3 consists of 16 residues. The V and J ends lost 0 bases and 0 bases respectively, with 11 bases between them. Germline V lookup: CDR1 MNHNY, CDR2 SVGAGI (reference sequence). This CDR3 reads CASSYSGRRTNYGYTF. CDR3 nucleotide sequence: TGTGCCAGCAGTTACTCCGGACGGCGCACTAACTATGGCTACACCTTC.

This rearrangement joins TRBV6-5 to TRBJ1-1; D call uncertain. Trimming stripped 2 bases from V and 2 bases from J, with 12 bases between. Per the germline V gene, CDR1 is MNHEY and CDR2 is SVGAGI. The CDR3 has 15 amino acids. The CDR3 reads CASSYEATVNTEAFF. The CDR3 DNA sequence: TGTGCCAGCAGTTACGAAGCCACCGTAAACACTGAAGCTTTCTTT.

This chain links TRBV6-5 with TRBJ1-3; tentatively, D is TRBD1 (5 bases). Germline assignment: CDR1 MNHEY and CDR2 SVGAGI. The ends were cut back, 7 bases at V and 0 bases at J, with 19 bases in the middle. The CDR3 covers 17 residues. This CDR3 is CASTQGAFAASGNTIYF. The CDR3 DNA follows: TGTGCCAGCACCCAAGGGGCTTTTGCCGCCTCTGGAAACACCATATATTTT.

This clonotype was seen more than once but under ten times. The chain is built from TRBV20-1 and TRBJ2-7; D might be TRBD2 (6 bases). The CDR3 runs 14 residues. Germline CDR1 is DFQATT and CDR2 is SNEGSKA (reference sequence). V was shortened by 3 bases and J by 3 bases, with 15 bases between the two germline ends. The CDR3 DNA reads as TGCAGTGCTAGCAATCGGCAGGGACTCTACGAGCAGTACTTC. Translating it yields CSASNRQGLYEQYF.

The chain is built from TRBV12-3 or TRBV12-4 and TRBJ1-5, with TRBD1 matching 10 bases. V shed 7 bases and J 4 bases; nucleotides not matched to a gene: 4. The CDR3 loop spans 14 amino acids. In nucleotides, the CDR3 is TGTGCCAGCAAAGGGACAGGGGATAATCAGCCCCAGCATTTT. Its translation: CASKGTGDNQPQHF.

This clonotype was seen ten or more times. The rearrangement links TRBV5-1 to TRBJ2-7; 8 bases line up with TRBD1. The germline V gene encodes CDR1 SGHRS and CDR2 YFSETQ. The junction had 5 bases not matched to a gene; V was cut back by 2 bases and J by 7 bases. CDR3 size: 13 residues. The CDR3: CASSLGQGGEQYF. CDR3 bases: TGCGCCAGCAGCTTAGGACAGGGCGGAGAGCAGTACTTC.

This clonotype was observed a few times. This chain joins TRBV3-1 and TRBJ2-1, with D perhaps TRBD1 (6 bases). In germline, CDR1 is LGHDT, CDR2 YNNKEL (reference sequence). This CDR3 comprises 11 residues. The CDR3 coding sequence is TGTGCTTGTGGGGGCGACAATGAGCAGTTCTTC. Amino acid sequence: CACGGDNEQFF.